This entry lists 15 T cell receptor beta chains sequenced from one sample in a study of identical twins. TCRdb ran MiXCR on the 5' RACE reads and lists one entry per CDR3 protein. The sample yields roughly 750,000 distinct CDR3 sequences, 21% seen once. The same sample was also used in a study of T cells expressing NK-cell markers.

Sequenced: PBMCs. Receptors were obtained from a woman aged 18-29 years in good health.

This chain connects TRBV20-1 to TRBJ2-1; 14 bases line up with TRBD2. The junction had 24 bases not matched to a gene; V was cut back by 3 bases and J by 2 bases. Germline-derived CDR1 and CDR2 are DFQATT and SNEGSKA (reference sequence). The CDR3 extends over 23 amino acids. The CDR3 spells CSASYSGRDPGGLAGEAYNEQFF. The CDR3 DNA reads TGCAGTGCTAGCTATAGCGGGAGAGACCCAGGGGGACTAGCGGGAGAGGCCTACAATGAGCAGTTCTTC.

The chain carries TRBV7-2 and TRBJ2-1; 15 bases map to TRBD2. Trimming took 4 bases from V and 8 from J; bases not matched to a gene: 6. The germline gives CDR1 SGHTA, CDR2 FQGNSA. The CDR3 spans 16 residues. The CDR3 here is CASSSSGLAGGHEQFF. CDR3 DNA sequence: TGTGCCAGCAGCTCCTCGGGACTAGCGGGGGGCCATGAGCAGTTCTTC.

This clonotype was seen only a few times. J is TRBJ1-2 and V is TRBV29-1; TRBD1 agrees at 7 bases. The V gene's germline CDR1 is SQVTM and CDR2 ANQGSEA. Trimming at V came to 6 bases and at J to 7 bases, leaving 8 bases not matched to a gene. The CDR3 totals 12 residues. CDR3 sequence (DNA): TGCAGCGTCGTACAGGGGTTGTCTGGCTACACCTTC. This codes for CSVVQGLSGYTF.

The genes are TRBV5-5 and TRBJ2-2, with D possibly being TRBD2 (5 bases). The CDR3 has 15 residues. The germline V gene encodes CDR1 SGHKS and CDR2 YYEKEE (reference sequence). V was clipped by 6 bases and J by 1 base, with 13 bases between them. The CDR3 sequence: CASTLFEGNTGELFF. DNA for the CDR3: TGTGCCAGCACCCTTTTCGAGGGGAACACCGGGGAGCTGTTTTTT.

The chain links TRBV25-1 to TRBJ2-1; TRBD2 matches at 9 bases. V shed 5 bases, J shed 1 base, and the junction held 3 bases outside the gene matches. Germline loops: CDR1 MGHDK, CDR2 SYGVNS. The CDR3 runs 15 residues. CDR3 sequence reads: CASSKTSGSYNEQFF. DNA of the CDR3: TGTGCCAGCAGTAAAACTAGCGGGTCCTACAATGAGCAGTTCTTC. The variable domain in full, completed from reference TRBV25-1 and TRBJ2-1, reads EADIYQTPRYLVIGTGKKITLECSQTMGHDKMYWYQQDPGMELHLIHYSYGVNSTEKGDLSSESTVSRIRTEHFPLTLESARPSHTSQYLCASSKTSGSYNEQFFGPGTRLTVL.

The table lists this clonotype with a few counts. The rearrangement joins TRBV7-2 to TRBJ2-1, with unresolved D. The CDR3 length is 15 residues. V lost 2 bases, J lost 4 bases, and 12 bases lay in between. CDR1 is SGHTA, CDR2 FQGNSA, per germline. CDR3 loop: CASSLYSKGYNEQFF. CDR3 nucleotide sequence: TGTGCCAGCAGCTTATATTCCAAGGGATACAATGAGCAGTTCTTC. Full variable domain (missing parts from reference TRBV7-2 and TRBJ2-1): GAGVSQSPSNKVTEKGKDVELRCDPISGHTALYWYRQSLGQGLEFLIYFQGNSAPDKSGLPSDRFSAERTGGSVSTLTIQRTQQEDSAVYLCASSLYSKGYNEQFFGPGTRLTVL.

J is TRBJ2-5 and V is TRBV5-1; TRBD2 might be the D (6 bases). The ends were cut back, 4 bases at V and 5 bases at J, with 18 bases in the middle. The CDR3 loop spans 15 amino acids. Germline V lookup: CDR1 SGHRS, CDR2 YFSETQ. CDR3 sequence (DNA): TGCGCCAGCAGCGCCGCGGGGACCCTTGGGGAGACCCAGTACTTC. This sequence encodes CASSAAGTLGETQYF. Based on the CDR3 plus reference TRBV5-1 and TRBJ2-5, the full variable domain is KAGVTQTPRYLIKTRGQQVTLSCSPISGHRSVSWYQQTPGQGLQFLFEYFSETQRNKGNFPGRFSGRQFSNSRSEMNVSTLELGDSALYLCASSAAGTLGETQYFGPGTRLLVL.

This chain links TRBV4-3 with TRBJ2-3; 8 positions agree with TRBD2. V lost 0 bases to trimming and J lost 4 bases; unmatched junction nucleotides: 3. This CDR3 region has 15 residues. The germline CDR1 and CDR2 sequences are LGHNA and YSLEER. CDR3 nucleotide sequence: TGCGCCAGCAGCCAAGAACAGCGGGAGCCAGATACGCAGTATTTT. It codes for CASSQEQREPDTQYF.

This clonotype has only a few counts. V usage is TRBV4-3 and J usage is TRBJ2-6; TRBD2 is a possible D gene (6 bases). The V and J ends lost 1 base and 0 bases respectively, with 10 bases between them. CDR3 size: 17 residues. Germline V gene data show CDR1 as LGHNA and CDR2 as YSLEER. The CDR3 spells CASSQGDWISGANVLTF. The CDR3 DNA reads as TGCGCCAGCAGCCAAGGGGACTGGATCTCTGGGGCCAACGTCCTGACTTTC.

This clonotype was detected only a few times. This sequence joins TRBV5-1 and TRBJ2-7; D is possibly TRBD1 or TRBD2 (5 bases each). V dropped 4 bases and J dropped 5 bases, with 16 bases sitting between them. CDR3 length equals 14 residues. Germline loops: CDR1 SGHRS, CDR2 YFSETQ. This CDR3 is CASSPGTPVDEQYF. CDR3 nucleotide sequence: TGCGCCAGCAGCCCCGGGACGCCTGTAGACGAGCAGTACTTC.

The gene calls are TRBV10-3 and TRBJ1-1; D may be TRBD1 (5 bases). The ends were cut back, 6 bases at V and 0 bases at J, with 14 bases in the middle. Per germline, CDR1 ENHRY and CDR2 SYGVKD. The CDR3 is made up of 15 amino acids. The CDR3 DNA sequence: TGTGCCATCAGGGGGTCGGGAGGGGTGAACACTGAAGCTTTCTTT. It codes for CAIRGSGGVNTEAFF.

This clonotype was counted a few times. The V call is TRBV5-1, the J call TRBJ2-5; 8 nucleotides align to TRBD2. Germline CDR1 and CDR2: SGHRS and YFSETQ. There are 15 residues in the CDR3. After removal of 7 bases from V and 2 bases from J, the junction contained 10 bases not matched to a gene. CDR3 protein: CASVTASGLQETQYF. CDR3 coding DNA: TGCGCCAGCGTCACCGCTAGCGGGCTTCAAGAGACCCAGTACTTC.

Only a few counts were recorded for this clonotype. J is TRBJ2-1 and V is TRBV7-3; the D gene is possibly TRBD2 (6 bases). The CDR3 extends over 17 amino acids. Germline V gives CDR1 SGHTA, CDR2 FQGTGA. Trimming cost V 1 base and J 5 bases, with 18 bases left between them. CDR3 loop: CASSLSPTGLHNNEQFF. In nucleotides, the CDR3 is TGTGCCAGCAGCTTAAGCCCCACGGGACTCCACAACAATGAGCAGTTCTTC.

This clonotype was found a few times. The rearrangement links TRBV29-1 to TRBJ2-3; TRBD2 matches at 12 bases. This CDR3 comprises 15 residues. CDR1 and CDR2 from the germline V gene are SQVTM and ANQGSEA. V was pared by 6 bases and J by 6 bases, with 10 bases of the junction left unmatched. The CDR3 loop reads CSVAGTSGPGDTQYF. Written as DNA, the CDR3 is TGCAGCGTGGCCGGGACTAGCGGGCCAGGGGATACGCAGTATTTT.

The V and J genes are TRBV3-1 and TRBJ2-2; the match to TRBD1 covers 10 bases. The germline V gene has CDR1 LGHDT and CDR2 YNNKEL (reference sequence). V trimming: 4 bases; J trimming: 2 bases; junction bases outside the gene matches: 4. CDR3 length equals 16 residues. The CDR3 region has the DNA TGTGCCAGCAGCCCCCGGGACAGGGGTAACACCGGGGAGCTGTTTTTT. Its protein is CASSPRDRGNTGELFF.